This T cell receptor beta chain was documented in a study of OX40 agonist ivuxolimab in advanced cancers. The study, taken as a whole, reports: Low clonal expansion, among the lowest seen, marked partial responders at 0.1-3.0 mg/kg. Both blood CD4+ and CD8+ T cells showed clonal growth by week 6 at 0.1 to 3.0 mg/kg. Normalized T-cell clonal expansion was also low in a subset of nonresponders.

To note about this clone: Its antigen is not identified.

The V end was cut by 8 bases, the J end by 3 bases, with 16 bases between. The CDR3 runs to 14 residues. Germline V lookup: CDR1 SGHRS, CDR2 YFSETQ. TCRdb's table, derived via immunoSEQ multiplex PCR, lists solely in-frame clones and lacks some. The data hold more than 50,000 clones, with more than 75% observed a single time. The chain joins TRBV5-1 to TRBJ2-3, with D perhaps TRBD1 or TRBD2 (6 bases each). The receptor comes from an adult with an advanced solid tumor such as melanoma, head and neck, liver or kidney cancer. The sequenced sample was CD4+ or CD8+ T cells sorted from blood, obtained in a trial of the OX40 agonist ivuxolimab. CDR3 protein: CASLKEGGTDTQYF. The DNA for the CDR3 is TGCGCCAGTCTTAAGGAAGGGGGGACAGATACGCAGTATTTT. Together with reference TRBV5-1 and TRBJ2-3, the CDR3 gives the full variable domain: KAGVTQTPRYLIKTRGQQVTLSCSPISGHRSVSWYQQTPGQGLQFLFEYFSETQRNKGNFPGRFSGRQFSNSRSEMNVSTLELGDSALYLCASLKEGGTDTQYFGPGTRLTVL.